A selection of T cell receptor beta chains follows, all from one sample in a study of blood T cells in healthy people across ages. TCRdb reanalysed the 5' RACE reads using MiXCR and keeps one entry per CDR3 protein. The sample contains about 840,000 distinct CDR3 sequences, just under 30% of which appear only once. These data were also filed under a second study, of T cells of mothers and their children.

Input material: blood. The receptors originated from a woman in her forties in good health. The CDR3 runs from the conserved cysteine through the conserved F or W. A D gene is named only where the DNA matches it firmly.

>TRBV29-1|TRBD1|TRBJ1-2
CSVSQGARNYGYTF
>TRBV12-3/TRBV12-4|NA|TRBJ1-3
CATTGEDSSGNTIYF
>TRBV24-1|TRBD2|TRBJ2-1
CATSDPVSGGSYNEQFF
>TRBV30|NA|TRBJ1-2
CAWRFGPYGDCGYTF
>TRBV18|TRBD2|TRBJ2-3
CASSPGSGGPDTQYF
>TRBV4-1|NA|TRBJ1-4
CASSQDPAGKLFF
>TRBV5-5|NA|TRBJ2-7
CASGGSYYGQYF
>TRBV7-9|NA|TRBJ1-5
CASSLGGTGQPQHF
>TRBV3-1|NA|TRBJ2-3
CASSQPGRVAQYF
>TRBV28|NA|TRBJ2-4
CASSERRSYKQYF
>TRBV7-2|TRBD1|TRBJ1-5
CASSKGQWLNSNQPQHF
>TRBV7-3|TRBD1|TRBJ2-7
CASSYDRGPYYEQYF
>TRBV5-1|TRBD1|TRBJ1-2
CASSVTSGTALYGYTF
>TRBV9|NA|TRBJ1-1
CASSVVVGARYTEAFF
>TRBV7-9|TRBD2|TRBJ2-3
CASSSLAGGHTDTQYF
>TRBV5-4|TRBD2|TRBJ2-5
CASRRGLAGGYQETQYF
>TRBV20-1|TRBD1|TRBJ2-6
CSALSGTGAGANVLTF
>TRBV20-1|NA|TRBJ1-2
CSARDPTGSFYGYTF
>TRBV11-2|NA|TRBJ2-6
CASSLEGHLSSGANVLTF
>TRBV20-1|TRBD1|TRBJ2-7
CSARSSGTGEREQYF
>TRBV27|NA|TRBJ2-7
CASSTSGPYEQYF
>TRBV28|NA|TRBJ1-1
CASSLRQRATEAFF
>TRBV7-9|TRBD1|TRBJ2-1
CASRFQGAGEQFF
>TRBV5-1|NA|TRBJ2-6
CASRQISGASVLTF
>TRBV24-1|TRBD1|TRBJ2-5
CATSDLGTGPETQYF
>TRBV7-9|NA|TRBJ1-2
CASTLSGGYTF
>TRBV12-3/TRBV12-4|NA|TRBJ1-2
CASRPPEVSYGYTF
>TRBV20-1|NA|TRBJ1-2
CSAPIDGEGGYTF
>TRBV12-3/TRBV12-4|NA|TRBJ2-7
CASSLASYYEQYF
>TRBV7-8|TRBD2|TRBJ2-3
CASSQRVGTSGGSTDTQYF
>TRBV12-3/TRBV12-4|NA|TRBJ2-7
CASSLKGQGAREQYF
>TRBV12-3/TRBV12-4|NA|TRBJ2-2
CASSVGTGELFF
>TRBV7-9|TRBD2|TRBJ2-5
CASNLAAVAGFQETQYF
>TRBV29-1|TRBD1|TRBJ1-2
CSVDGTGDNYGYTF
>TRBV6-2/TRBV6-3|TRBD2|TRBJ2-5
CASSFGTRRETQYF
>TRBV14|NA|TRBJ2-6
CASSQDRGRGPGANVLTF
>TRBV20-1|TRBD1|TRBJ1-2
CSAPRDRGIIYTF
>TRBV20-1|TRBD2|TRBJ2-3
CSALLAGGPPPVYGQYF
>TRBV7-8|NA|TRBJ1-5
CASSLAWQGGNQPQHF
>TRBV5-1|TRBD1|TRBJ1-4
CTSSLATYRGLNEKLFF
>TRBV6-2/TRBV6-3|TRBD1|TRBJ1-5
CASSYPRTGGTNQPQHF
>TRBV28|NA|TRBJ1-2
CASSLPGRGVLSGYTF
>TRBV12-3/TRBV12-4|NA|TRBJ2-1
CASSLTRARSEQFF
>TRBV2|NA|TRBJ2-7
CASNRGLAYEQYF
>TRBV9|TRBD1|TRBJ2-2
CTSSRSGTANTGELFF
>TRBV3-1|NA|TRBJ2-7
CASSQVVRAYEQYF
>TRBV7-2|TRBD2|TRBJ2-1
CASRGSSGGASYNEQFF
>TRBV4-1|TRBD1|TRBJ1-6
CASSQVGQAYSSPLHF
>TRBV15|NA|TRBJ2-6
CATSGSRSGANVLTF
>TRBV3-1|NA|TRBJ1-1
CASSQGDMNTEAFF
>TRBV28|NA|TRBJ2-6
CASRRGWDSGANVPTF
>TRBV2|TRBD2|TRBJ2-5
CASSLSLAGGQETQYF
>TRBV28|NA|TRBJ2-5
CASSLRGRANFQETQYF
>TRBV28|NA|TRBJ2-2
CASSLSSQRLGELFF